This T cell receptor (beta chain) was captured in a study of T cells in Graves' hyperthyroidism and ophthalmopathy. General study findings and limits: In blood, most of the thyroid clonotypes expanded above 0.001 were also present.

CDR1 LGHNA and CDR2 YSLEER come from the germline V gene. With 1 base removed from V and 4 bases from J, the gap between germline ends came to 7 bases. The CDR3 spans 13 residues. The PBMCs studied were ones that came from 10 ml fresh peripheral blood. TCR beta CDR3 sequences were amplified from RNA transcripts. The primer set for the first-round RT-PCR of the TCR CDR3 was HTBI. TCRdb reprocessed the multiplex PCR reads with MiXCR, giving one entry per CDR3 protein. The table includes around 100,000 distinct CDR3 sequences, 45% to 50% detected once. This clonotype was seen repeatedly, ten times or more. Antigen: not known.

This chain connects TRBV4-3 to TRBJ1-1, with D maybe TRBD1 (5 bases). The sequenced sample was blood. The receptor's source is a man between 40 and 49 years old with Graves' hyperthyroidism. The CDR3 here is CASSQGQLTEAFF. DNA for the CDR3: TGCGCCAGCAGCCAAGGACAGCTCACTGAAGCTTTCTTT.